Detailed here is one T cell receptor (beta chain). Germline CDR1 KGHSH, CDR2 LQKENI. This CDR3 region has 16 residues. Unmatched junction bases numbered 13, after V lost 5 bases and J lost 5 bases. This sample stems from a study of blood T cell repertoires in COVID-19. Turning to the study itself: From the United States, Italy and Spain came samples of acute and convalescent COVID-19. From T cells, B-cell-depleted T cells, or PBMCs came the material, which was cDNA or gDNA.

The authors' processing: Reference gene primer amplification gave nucleated cell count estimates. Profiling relied on immunoSEQ multiplex PCR, and the TCRdb table lists in-frame clones only, not all of them. V and J calls and clone size follow that table, whereas D and trimming were derived from the DNA. The sample lists about 210,000 clones, approximately 91% occurring once. The chain couples TRBV18 to TRBJ2-3; 7 bases fit TRBD1. The source of this sequence is a man in his forties with acute or convalescent COVID-19. Sequenced: peripheral blood. CDR3 in amino acids: CASSSPTGLGIDTQYF. The DNA for the CDR3 is TGTGCCAGCTCATCTCCGACAGGGTTAGGGATAGATACGCAGTATTTT.